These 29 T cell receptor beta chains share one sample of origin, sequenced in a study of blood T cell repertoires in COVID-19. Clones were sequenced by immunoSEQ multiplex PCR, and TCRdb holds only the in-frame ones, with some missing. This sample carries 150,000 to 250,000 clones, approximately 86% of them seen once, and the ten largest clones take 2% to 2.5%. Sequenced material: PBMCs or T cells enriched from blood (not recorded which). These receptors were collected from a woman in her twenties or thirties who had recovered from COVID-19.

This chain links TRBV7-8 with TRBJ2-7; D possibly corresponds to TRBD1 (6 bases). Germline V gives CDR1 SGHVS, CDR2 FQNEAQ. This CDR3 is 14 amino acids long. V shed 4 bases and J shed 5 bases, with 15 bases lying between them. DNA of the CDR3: TGTGCCAGCAGCTACAAATTACAGGGTCACGAGCAGTACTTC. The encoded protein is CASSYKLQGHEQYF.

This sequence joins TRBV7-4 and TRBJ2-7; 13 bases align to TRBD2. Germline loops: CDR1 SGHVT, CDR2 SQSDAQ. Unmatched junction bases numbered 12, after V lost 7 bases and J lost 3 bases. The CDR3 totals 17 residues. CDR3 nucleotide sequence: TGTGCCAGCACCTGGGGGACTAGCGGGATCCCCTGCTACGAGCAGTACTTC. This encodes CASTWGTSGIPCYEQYF.

The CDR3 is CATSDLAAYNEQFF. The CDR3 DNA is TGTGCCACCAGTGATTTGGCGGCTTACAATGAGCAGTTCTTC. V and J are TRBV24-1 and TRBJ2-1; no clear D. The CDR3 is 14 amino acids. V was trimmed by 0 bases and J by 4 bases, leaving 6 bases between them. Germline-derived CDR1 and CDR2 are KGHDR and SFDVKD.

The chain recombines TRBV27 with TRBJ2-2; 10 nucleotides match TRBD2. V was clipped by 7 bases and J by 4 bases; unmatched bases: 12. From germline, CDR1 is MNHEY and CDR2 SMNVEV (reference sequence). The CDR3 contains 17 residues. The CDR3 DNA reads TGTGCCAGCACTAACATACTGACTAGCGGGTTCACCGGGGAGCTGTTTTTT. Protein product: CASTNILTSGFTGELFF.

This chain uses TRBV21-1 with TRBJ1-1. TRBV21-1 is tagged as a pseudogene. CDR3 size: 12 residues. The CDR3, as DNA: TGTGCCAGCGAGCATTCCCTTTTTGGAGCTTTCTTT. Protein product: CASEHSLFGAFF.

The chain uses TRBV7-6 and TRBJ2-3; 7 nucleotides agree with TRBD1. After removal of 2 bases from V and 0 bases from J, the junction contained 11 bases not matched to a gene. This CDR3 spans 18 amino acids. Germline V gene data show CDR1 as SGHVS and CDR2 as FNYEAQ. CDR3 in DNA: TGTGCCAGCAGCTTATTTGGTAGGGGACAGCAAAGCACAGATACGCAGTATTTT. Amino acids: CASSLFGRGQQSTDTQYF.

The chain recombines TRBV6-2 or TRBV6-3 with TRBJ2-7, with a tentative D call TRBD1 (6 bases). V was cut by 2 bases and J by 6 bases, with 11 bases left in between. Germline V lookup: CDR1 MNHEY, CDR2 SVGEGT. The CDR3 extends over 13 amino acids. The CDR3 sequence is CASSYHRALEQYF. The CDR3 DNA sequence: TGTGCCAGCAGTTACCACAGGGCCCTCGAGCAGTACTTC.

CDR3 sequence reads: CASSVEPGANVLTF. CDR3 coding DNA: TGTGCCAGCAGCGTAGAGCCTGGGGCCAACGTCCTGACTTTC. The chain links TRBV9 to TRBJ2-6; D gene ambiguous. CDR3 length equals 14 residues. V lost 0 bases and J 2 bases, leaving 3 bases between the germline ends. Per germline, CDR1 SGDLS and CDR2 YYNGEE.

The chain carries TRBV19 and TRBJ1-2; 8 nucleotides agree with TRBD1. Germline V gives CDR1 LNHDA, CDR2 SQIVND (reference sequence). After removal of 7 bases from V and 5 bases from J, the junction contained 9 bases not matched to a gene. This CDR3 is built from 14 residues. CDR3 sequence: CASIDRGEGYGYTF. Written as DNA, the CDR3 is TGTGCCAGTATTGACAGGGGCGAGGGGTATGGCTACACCTTC.

The CDR3: CAISVYGGGQETQYF. In DNA, the CDR3 is TGTGCCATCAGTGTTTATGGGGGGGGACAAGAGACCCAGTACTTC. The chain links TRBV10-3 to TRBJ2-5; 7 bases line up with TRBD2. The CDR3 runs to 15 residues. Germline CDR1 is ENHRY and CDR2 is SYGVKD. After removal of 4 bases from V and 2 bases from J, the junction contained 7 bases not matched to a gene.

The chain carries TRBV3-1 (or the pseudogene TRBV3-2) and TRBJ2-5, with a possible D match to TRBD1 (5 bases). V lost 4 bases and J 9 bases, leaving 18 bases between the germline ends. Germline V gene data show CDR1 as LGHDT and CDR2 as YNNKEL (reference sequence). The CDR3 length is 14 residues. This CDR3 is CASSPRSTVGSQYF. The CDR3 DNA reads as TGTGCCAGCAGCCCCCGTTCGACAGTAGGGTCCCAGTACTTC.

CDR3 in amino acids: CATPWQDSNQPQHF. The CDR3 nucleotides read TGTGCCACCCCCTGGCAGGATAGCAATCAGCCCCAGCATTTT. The genes are TRBV2 and TRBJ1-5; D is ambiguous. CDR3 length equals 14 residues. The V and J ends lost 10 bases and 0 bases respectively, with 13 bases between them. Germline CDR1 is SNHLY and CDR2 is FYNNEI.

CDR3 in amino acids: CATSDPGSGQYF. In nucleotides, the CDR3 is TGTGCCACCAGTGACCCAGGTAGTGGGCAGTACTTC. V is TRBV24-1 and J is TRBJ2-7; D not certain. Germline V CDR1 and CDR2: KGHDR, SFDVKD. The CDR3 totals 12 residues. V was cut by 4 bases and J by 9 bases, with 12 bases left in between.

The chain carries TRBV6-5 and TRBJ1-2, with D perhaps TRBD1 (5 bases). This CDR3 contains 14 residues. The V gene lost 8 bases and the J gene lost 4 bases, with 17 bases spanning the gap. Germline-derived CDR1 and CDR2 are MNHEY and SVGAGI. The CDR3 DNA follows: TGTGCCAGCGCCTTGGGGGGGAGATTCTATGGCTACACCTTC. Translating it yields CASALGGRFYGYTF.

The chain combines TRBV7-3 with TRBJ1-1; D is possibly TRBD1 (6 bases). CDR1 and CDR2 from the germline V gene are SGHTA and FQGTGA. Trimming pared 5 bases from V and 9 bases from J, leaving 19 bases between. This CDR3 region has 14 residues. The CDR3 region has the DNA TGTGCCAGCAGCGTCCAGGGGACGGGAACTAAAGCTTTCTTT. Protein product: CASSVQGTGTKAFF. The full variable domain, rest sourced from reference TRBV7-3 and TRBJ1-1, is GAGVSQTPSNKVTEKGKYVELRCDPISGHTALYWYRQSLGQGPEFLIYFQGTGAADDSGLPNDRFFAVRPEGSVSTLKIQRTERGDSAVYLCASSVQGTGTKAFFGQGTRLTVV.

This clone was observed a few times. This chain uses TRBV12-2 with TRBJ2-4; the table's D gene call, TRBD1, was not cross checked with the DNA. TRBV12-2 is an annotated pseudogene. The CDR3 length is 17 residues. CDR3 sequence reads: CASRLPGQTLAKNIQYF. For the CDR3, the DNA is TGTGCAAGTCGCTTACCGGGACAGACCCTAGCCAAAAACATTCAGTACTTC.

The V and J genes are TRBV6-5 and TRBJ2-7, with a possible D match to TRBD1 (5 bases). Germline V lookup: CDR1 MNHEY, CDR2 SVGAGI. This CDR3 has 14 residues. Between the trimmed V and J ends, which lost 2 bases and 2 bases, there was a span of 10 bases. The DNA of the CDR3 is TGTGCCAGCAGTTACCTCCAGGGAACCTACGAGCAGTACTTC. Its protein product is CASSYLQGTYEQYF.

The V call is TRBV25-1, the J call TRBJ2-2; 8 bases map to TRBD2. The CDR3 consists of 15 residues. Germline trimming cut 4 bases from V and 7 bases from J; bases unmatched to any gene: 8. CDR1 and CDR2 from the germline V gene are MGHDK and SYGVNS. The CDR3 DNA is TGTGCCAGCAGTGTTTTCGCGGGAGGTGTCGGGGAGCTGTTTTTT. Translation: CASSVFAGGVGELFF.

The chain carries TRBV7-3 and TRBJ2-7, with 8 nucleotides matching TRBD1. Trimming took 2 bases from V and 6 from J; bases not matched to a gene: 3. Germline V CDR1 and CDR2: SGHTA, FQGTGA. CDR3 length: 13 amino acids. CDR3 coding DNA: TGTGCCAGCAGCTTAGCGACAGGGGCCGAGCAGTACTTC. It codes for CASSLATGAEQYF. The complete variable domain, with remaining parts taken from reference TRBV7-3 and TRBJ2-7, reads GAGVSQTPSNKVTEKGKYVELRCDPISGHTALYWYRQSLGQGPEFLIYFQGTGAADDSGLPNDRFFAVRPEGSVSTLKIQRTERGDSAVYLCASSLATGAEQYFGPGTRLTVT.

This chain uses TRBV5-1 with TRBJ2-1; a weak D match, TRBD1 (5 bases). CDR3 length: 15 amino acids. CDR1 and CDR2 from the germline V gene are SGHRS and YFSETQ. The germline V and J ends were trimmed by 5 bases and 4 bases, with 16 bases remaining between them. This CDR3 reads CASSLPSTEYNEQFF. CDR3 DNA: TGCGCCAGCAGTCTGCCTTCGACAGAGTACAATGAGCAGTTCTTC.

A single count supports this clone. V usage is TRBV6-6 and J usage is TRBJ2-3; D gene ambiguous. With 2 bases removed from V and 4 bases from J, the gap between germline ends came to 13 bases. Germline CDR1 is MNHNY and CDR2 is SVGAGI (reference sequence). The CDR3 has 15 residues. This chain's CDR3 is CASSYLDSFPDTQYF. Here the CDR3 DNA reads TGTGCCAGCAGTTACCTAGACTCCTTCCCAGATACGCAGTATTTT.

CDR3 in amino acids: CASSLWGTGNYGYTF. The CDR3, as DNA: TGTGCCAGCAGTTTATGGGGGACAGGGAACTATGGCTACACCTTC. The J gene is TRBJ1-2, the V gene TRBV28; 9 bases line up with TRBD1. J gave up 2 bases and V 0 bases, and 1 base lay outside the gene matches. The CDR3 totals 15 residues. Germline CDR1 MDHEN, CDR2 SYDVKM.

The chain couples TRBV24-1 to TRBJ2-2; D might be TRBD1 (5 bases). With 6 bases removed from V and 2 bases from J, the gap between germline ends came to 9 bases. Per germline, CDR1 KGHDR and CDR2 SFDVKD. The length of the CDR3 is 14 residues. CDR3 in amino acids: CATSWQGNTGELFF. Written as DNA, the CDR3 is TGTGCCACCAGTTGGCAGGGTAACACCGGGGAGCTGTTTTTT.

Written as DNA, the CDR3 is TGTGCCAGCAGTTCACCCTCCAGACAGACCCTCTATGGCTACACCTTC. Translated, it gives CASSSPSRQTLYGYTF. The J gene is TRBJ1-2, the V gene TRBV6-5, with TRBD1 as a possible D gene (5 bases). Trimming stripped 4 bases from V and 4 bases from J, with 19 bases between. CDR1 is MNHEY and CDR2 is SVGAGI in the germline V gene. The CDR3 is 16 amino acids.

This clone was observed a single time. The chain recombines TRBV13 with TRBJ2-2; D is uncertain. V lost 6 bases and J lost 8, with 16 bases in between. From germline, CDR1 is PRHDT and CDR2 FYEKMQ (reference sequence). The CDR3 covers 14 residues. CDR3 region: CASRADTQEGELFF. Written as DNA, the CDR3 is TGTGCCAGCAGGGCAGACACGCAGGAAGGGGAGCTGTTTTTT.

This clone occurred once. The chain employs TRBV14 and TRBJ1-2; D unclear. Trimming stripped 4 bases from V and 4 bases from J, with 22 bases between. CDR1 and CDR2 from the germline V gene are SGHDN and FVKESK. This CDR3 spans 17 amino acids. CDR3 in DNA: TGTGCCAGCAGCCTACGACACGGCGACCTAATCGGCTATGGCTACACCTTC. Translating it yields CASSLRHGDLIGYGYTF.

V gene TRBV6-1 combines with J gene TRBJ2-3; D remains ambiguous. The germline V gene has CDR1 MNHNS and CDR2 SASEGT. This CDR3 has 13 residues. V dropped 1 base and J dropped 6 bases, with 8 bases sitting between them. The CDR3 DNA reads TGTGCCAGCAGTGAAGGTCCCGGGGATACGCAGTATTTT. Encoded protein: CASSEGPGDTQYF.

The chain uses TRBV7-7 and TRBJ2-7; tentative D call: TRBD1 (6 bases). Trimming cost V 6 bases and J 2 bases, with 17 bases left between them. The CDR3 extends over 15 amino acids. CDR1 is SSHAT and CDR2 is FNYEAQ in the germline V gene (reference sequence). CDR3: CASRPNRVGTYEQYF. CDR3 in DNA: TGTGCCAGCAGGCCTAACAGGGTTGGGACCTACGAGCAGTACTTC. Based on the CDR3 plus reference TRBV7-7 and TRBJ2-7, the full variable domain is GAGVSQSPRYKVTKRGQDVTLRCDPISSHATLYWYQQALGQGPEFLTYFNYEAQPDKSGLPSDRFSAERPEGSISTLTIQRTEQRDSAMYRCASRPNRVGTYEQYFGPGTRLTVT.

This chain's CDR3 is CASSQAGTGLYGYTF. In nucleotides, the CDR3 is TGTGCCAGCAGCCAAGCGGGGACAGGGTTGTATGGCTACACCTTC. J is TRBJ1-2 and V is TRBV14; 9 bases are shared with TRBD1. Losses at the gene ends were 1 base for V and 5 bases for J; bases not matched to a gene: 5. Germline V gives CDR1 SGHDN, CDR2 FVKESK. The CDR3 loop spans 15 amino acids. Complete variable domain (other parts from reference TRBV14 and TRBJ1-2): EAGVTQFPSHSVIEKGQTVTLRCDPISGHDNLYWYRRVMGKEIKFLLHFVKESKQDESGMPNNRFLAERTGGTYSTLKVQPAELEDSGVYFCASSQAGTGLYGYTFGSGTRLTVV.